What follows are 8 T cell receptor beta chains derived from one specimen sequenced in a study of metastatic and nonmetastatic thyroid tumors. Every patient underwent thyroid surgery untreated. TCRdb reprocessed the PCR reads using MiXCR. The sample holds some 30,000 clones, under 40% seen once. Sequencing used tumor tissue. These receptors all stem from a female donor with papillary thyroid cancer or a benign thyroid nodule (not recorded which). Some clones in this sample may be carry-over from other donors' samples.

The chain joins TRBV11-3 to TRBJ1-2; weak D call: TRBD1 (6 bases). The V end lost 0 bases, the J end lost 7 bases, and 15 bases lay between the germline ends. Germline-derived CDR1 and CDR2 are SGHNT and YENEEA. This CDR3 is 15 amino acids long. The CDR3 region is CASSLEGAFQGGYTF. CDR3 bases: TGTGCCAGCAGCTTAGAGGGGGCCTTCCAGGGTGGCTACACCTTC.

This clone occurred a few times. The V gene is TRBV7-9, the J gene TRBJ2-7, with 10 bases fitting TRBD1. Germline V CDR1 and CDR2: SEHNR, FQNEAQ (reference sequence). V dropped 5 bases and J dropped 6; count of bases not matched to a gene: 7. There are 14 residues in the CDR3. DNA for the CDR3: TGTGCCAGCAGCCCCGGGACAGGGGAGATCGAGCAGTACTTC. It is translated as CASSPGTGEIEQYF. Looking up the rest from reference TRBV7-9 and TRBJ2-7 gives the full variable domain: DTGVSQNPRHKITKRGQNVTFRCDPISEHNRLYWYRQTLGQGPEFLTYFQNEAQLEKSRLLSDRFSAERPKGSFSTLEIQRTEQGDSAMYLCASSPGTGEIEQYFGPGTRLTVT.

The chain carries TRBV6-1 and TRBJ1-1; 7 positions match TRBD1. V was clipped by 7 bases and J by 5 bases; unmatched bases: 10. This CDR3 region has 14 residues. The germline V gene encodes CDR1 MNHNS and CDR2 SASEGT. The CDR3 DNA follows: TGTGCCAGCATCCCCTCGACAGGGAAAACTGAAGCTTTCTTT. Encoded protein: CASIPSTGKTEAFF.

V usage is TRBV7-6 and J usage is TRBJ2-1, with 7 bases lining up with TRBD1. Per the germline V gene, CDR1 is SGHVS and CDR2 is FNYEAQ. CDR3 size: 14 residues. J gave up 5 bases and V 5 bases, and 6 bases lay outside the gene matches. CDR3 sequence reads: CASSPTTGDNEQFF. The CDR3 region has the DNA TGTGCCAGCAGCCCCACCACAGGGGACAATGAGCAGTTCTTC.

In the case of this clone: Germline and junction disagree at one end, which may indicate a read error. CDR3 DNA sequence: TGCAGTGCTAGATCAGATACTCAGTATTTT. Encoded protein: CSARSDTQYF. This chain links TRBV20-1 with TRBJ2-3; D gene unclear. The CDR3 totals 10 residues. Looked up from germline, CDR1 is DFQATT and CDR2 is SNEGSKA (reference sequence).

The V call is TRBV27, the J call TRBJ2-7; 8 bases line up with TRBD1. The J segment lost 1 base and the V segment lost 6 bases, leaving 8 bases of the junction unmatched. This CDR3 region has 15 residues. Germline values: CDR1 MNHEY, CDR2 SMNVEV (reference sequence). For the CDR3, the DNA is TGTGCCAGCAGCCAGAGACAGGGGACATCCTACGAGCAGTACTTC. It yields the protein CASSQRQGTSYEQYF.

The V call is TRBV6-2 or TRBV6-3, the J call TRBJ2-7; 7 bases line up with TRBD1. CDR3 length equals 12 residues. J lost 4 bases, V lost 6 bases, and 3 bases had no gene match. Per germline, CDR1 MNHEY and CDR2 SVGEGT. CDR3 residues: CASRRTGYEQYF. The CDR3 DNA reads TGTGCCAGCAGAAGGACAGGTTACGAGCAGTACTTC.

This sequence joins TRBV6-1 and TRBJ1-2, with 9 bases matching TRBD1. V lost 7 bases and J lost 7; bases outside the gene matches: 10. Germline V gene sequence: CDR1 MNHNS, CDR2 SASEGT. This CDR3 is 14 amino acids long. CDR3 region: CASKRQGGEAGYTF. CDR3 nucleotide sequence: TGTGCCAGCAAAAGACAGGGGGGAGAGGCTGGCTACACCTTC.